Below, 18 T cell receptor beta chains from the same sample are listed, as sequenced in a study of OX40 agonist ivuxolimab in advanced cancers. The data were produced by immunoSEQ multiplex PCR, yet TCRdb's version contains in-frame clones alone and is incomplete. The sample records about 26,000 clones, around 82% being singletons. Material: CD4+ or CD8+ T cells sorted from blood, obtained in a trial of the OX40 agonist ivuxolimab. Every receptor here comes from an adult with an advanced solid tumor such as melanoma, head and neck, liver or kidney cancer.

The rearrangement links TRBV11-2 to TRBJ1-4; D might be TRBD1 (5 bases). From germline, CDR1 is SGHAT and CDR2 FQNNGV. CDR3 length: 16 amino acids. V was cut by 0 bases and J by 3 bases, with 11 bases left in between. The CDR3 protein is CASSLEGRDSNEKLFF. The CDR3 nucleotides read TGTGCCAGCAGCTTAGAGGGCAGGGACTCTAATGAAAAACTGTTTTTT.

The chain is built from TRBV7-9 and TRBJ2-7, with 9 bases matching TRBD1. The germline CDR1 and CDR2 sequences are SEHNR and FQNEAQ (reference sequence). The V gene end was trimmed by 4 bases and the J gene end by 6 bases; junction bases not matched to a gene: 1. CDR3 size: 12 residues. The chain's CDR3 is CASSSDRGEQYF. Written as DNA, the CDR3 is TGTGCCAGCAGCTCGGACAGGGGCGAGCAGTACTTC.

The V gene is TRBV4-1, the J gene TRBJ1-1, with TRBD1 matching 9 bases. The CDR3 loop spans 17 amino acids. V trimming: 4 bases; J trimming: 5 bases; junction bases outside the gene matches: 14. The germline CDR1 and CDR2 sequences are MGHRA and YSYEKL. CDR3 loop: CASSLGFPGQGGTEAFF. The CDR3 DNA reads as TGCGCCAGCAGCCTCGGTTTCCCGGGACAGGGAGGTACTGAAGCTTTCTTT.

In its sample, this clone was seen once. The rearrangement uses TRBV6-1 and TRBJ2-3, with D tentatively TRBD1 (6 bases). Trimming pared 3 bases from V and 4 bases from J, leaving 11 bases between. Germline CDR1 and CDR2: MNHNS and SASEGT. The CDR3 length is 14 residues. In DNA, the CDR3 is TGTGCCAGCAGTGAGGGCAGGGGCGCAGATACGCAGTATTTT. Translated: CASSEGRGADTQYF.

The rearrangement uses TRBV19 and TRBJ1-2; no clear D gene. Per germline, CDR1 LNHDA and CDR2 SQIVND (reference sequence). The CDR3 contains 18 residues. The V and J ends lost 0 bases and 3 bases respectively, with 20 bases between them. The chain's CDR3 is CASSIDIGAGMGDYGYTF. CDR3 coding DNA: TGTGCCAGTAGTATAGATATCGGTGCGGGGATGGGCGACTATGGCTACACCTTC.

This CDR3 reads CASSQEGPRGGNEKLFF. CDR3 coding DNA: TGCGCCAGCAGCCAAGAGGGGCCCAGGGGGGGTAATGAAAAACTGTTTTTT. The chain joins TRBV4-1 to TRBJ1-4; 7 nucleotides line up with TRBD1. The CDR3 has 17 residues. Trimming took 0 bases from V and 4 from J; bases not matched to a gene: 8. CDR1 is MGHRA and CDR2 is YSYEKL in the germline V gene.

The chain employs TRBV11-2 and TRBJ1-1, with no clear D. This CDR3 spans 13 amino acids. The germline gives CDR1 SGHAT, CDR2 FQNNGV. V lost 5 bases and J lost 1, with 8 bases in between. The CDR3 loop is CASSPWGNTEAFF. CDR3 nucleotides: TGTGCCAGCAGCCCATGGGGGAACACTGAAGCTTTCTTT.

The chain joins TRBV7-9 to TRBJ2-7; D remains unclear. This CDR3 has 12 amino acids. Per germline, CDR1 SEHNR and CDR2 FQNEAQ (reference sequence). V lost 5 bases, J lost 6 bases, and 11 bases lay in between. The CDR3 spells CASSRPGIEQYF. The CDR3, as DNA: TGTGCCAGCAGCCGCCCGGGCATCGAGCAGTACTTC.

The V gene is TRBV7-6, the J gene TRBJ2-7; D may be TRBD2 (6 bases). V lost 3 bases and J lost 2, with 14 bases in between. CDR1 is SGHVS, CDR2 FNYEAQ, per germline. The CDR3 runs 15 residues. DNA for the CDR3: TGTGCCAGCAGCTTCCAAGCGGGCAGGCCCTACGAGCAGTACTTC. The encoded protein is CASSFQAGRPYEQYF.

This chain links TRBV13 with TRBJ2-7, with D perhaps matching TRBD1 (5 bases). CDR3 length: 17 residues. The germline V and J ends were trimmed by 0 bases and 7 bases, with 22 bases remaining between them. Looked up from germline, CDR1 is PRHDT and CDR2 is FYEKMQ (reference sequence). The DNA of the CDR3 is TGTGCCAGCAGCTTAGGCCTGAGTTTAGGGGCGGCTAGGGAGCAGTACTTC. Protein product: CASSLGLSLGAAREQYF.

The J gene is TRBJ2-3, the V gene TRBV23-1; D is undetermined. TRBV23-1 carries the ORF label, with uncertain function. Trimming removed 0 bases from V and 5 bases from J, with 12 bases in between. The CDR3 sequence is 15 residues long. This CDR3 is CASSQSDPPVDTQYF. CDR3 in DNA: TGCGCCAGCAGTCAATCGGACCCCCCGGTAGATACGCAGTATTTT.

A single count supports this clone. The junction shows a germline mismatch at one end, possibly a read error. V usage is TRBV5-1 and J usage is TRBJ1-2; D gene uncertain. The germline V gene has CDR1 SGHRS and CDR2 YFSETQ. This CDR3 is built from 17 residues. The CDR3 bases are TGCGCCAGCAGCTTGGACTTCGGGCACAGATTTAACTATGGCTGCACCTTC. Amino acid sequence: CASSLDFGHRFNYGCTF.

This sequence joins TRBV13 and TRBJ2-7; D call uncertain. Germline CDR1 reads PRHDT; CDR2 reads FYEKMQ (reference sequence). Trimming left V 1 base short and J 0 bases short, with 13 bases between. The CDR3 runs to 16 residues. CDR3 in amino acids: CASSLAPRKSSYEQYF. CDR3 nucleotide sequence: TGTGCCAGCAGCTTAGCCCCAAGGAAGAGCTCCTACGAGCAGTACTTC.

This clone was counted a few times. This chain uses TRBV11-2 with TRBJ2-7; 9 bases are shared with TRBD1. Germline V CDR1 and CDR2: SGHAT, FQNNGV. The CDR3 has 14 amino acids. The V gene end was trimmed by 1 base and the J gene end by 3 bases; junction bases not matched to a gene: 1. CDR3 region: CASSLGTGVYEQYF. CDR3 sequence (DNA): TGTGCCAGCAGCTTAGGGACAGGGGTCTACGAGCAGTACTTC.

V is TRBV11-2 and J is TRBJ2-1; 8 bases match TRBD2. This CDR3 is built from 16 residues. With V trimmed by 1 base and J by 4 bases, 6 bases remained unmatched. The germline gives CDR1 SGHAT, CDR2 FQNNGV. CDR3 DNA sequence: TGTGCCAGCAGCTTAGGCTCGGGGGGGATTTACAATGAGCAGTTCTTC. Translated, it gives CASSLGSGGIYNEQFF.

V usage is TRBV6-5 and J usage is TRBJ2-1, with 7 nucleotides matching TRBD1. Germline lookup yields CDR1 MNHEY and CDR2 SVGAGI. After removal of 0 bases from V and 7 bases from J, the junction contained 6 bases not matched to a gene. This CDR3 spans 15 amino acids. The CDR3: CASSYSWQGVNEQFF. CDR3 sequence (DNA): TGTGCCAGCAGTTACTCGTGGCAGGGGGTAAATGAGCAGTTCTTC.

The V call is TRBV7-6, the J call TRBJ2-7; weak D call: TRBD2 (7 bases). Germline V gene lookup returns CDR1 SGHVS and CDR2 FNYEAQ. CDR3 size: 15 residues. V was shortened by 5 bases and J by 2 bases, with 16 bases between the two germline ends. In DNA form, the CDR3 reads TGTGCCAGCAGCCCCTCGGAGGGGGGGCCCTACGAGCAGTACTTC. Translating it yields CASSPSEGGPYEQYF.

This clone is deemed medium-sized. This sequence joins TRBV30 and TRBJ2-7; D not certain. V was pared by 1 base and J by 7 bases, with 5 bases between. Germline loops: CDR1 GTSNPN, CDR2 SVGIG (reference sequence). The CDR3 consists of 10 residues. The CDR3 spells CAWSGFEQYF. CDR3 nucleotides: TGTGCCTGGAGTGGTTTTGAGCAGTACTTC.